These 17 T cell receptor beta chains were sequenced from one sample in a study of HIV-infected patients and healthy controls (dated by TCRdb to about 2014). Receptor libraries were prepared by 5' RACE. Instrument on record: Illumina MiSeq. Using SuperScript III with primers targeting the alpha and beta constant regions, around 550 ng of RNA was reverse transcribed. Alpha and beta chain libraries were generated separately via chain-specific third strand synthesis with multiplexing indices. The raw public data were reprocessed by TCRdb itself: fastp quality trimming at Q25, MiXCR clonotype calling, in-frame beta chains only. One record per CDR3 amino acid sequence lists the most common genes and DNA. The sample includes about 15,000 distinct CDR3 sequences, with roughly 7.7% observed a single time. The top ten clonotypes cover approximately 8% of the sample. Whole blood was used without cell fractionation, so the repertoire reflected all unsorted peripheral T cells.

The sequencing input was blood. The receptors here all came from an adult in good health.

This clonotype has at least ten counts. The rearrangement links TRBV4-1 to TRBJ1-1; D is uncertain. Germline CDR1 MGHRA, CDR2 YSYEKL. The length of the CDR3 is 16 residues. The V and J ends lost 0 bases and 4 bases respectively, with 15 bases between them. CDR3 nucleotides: TGCGCCAGCAGCCAAGATCGATGGGAGGGAGGCACTGAAGCTTTCTTT. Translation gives CASSQDRWEGGTEAFF.

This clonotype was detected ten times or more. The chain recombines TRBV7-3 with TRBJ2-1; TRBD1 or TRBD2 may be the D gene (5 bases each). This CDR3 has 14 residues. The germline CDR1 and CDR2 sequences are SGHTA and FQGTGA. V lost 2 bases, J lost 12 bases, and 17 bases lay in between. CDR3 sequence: CASSLEVDGAGQFF. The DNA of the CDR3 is TGTGCCAGCAGCTTAGAGGTCGACGGGGCTGGGCAGTTCTTC.

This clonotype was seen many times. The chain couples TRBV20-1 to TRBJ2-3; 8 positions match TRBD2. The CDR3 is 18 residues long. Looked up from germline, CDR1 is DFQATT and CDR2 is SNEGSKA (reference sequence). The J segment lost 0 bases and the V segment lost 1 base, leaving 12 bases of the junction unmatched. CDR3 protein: CSARVTGRAGSSTDTQYF. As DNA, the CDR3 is TGCAGTGCTAGAGTTACCGGGAGGGCAGGGTCTAGCACAGATACGCAGTATTTT.

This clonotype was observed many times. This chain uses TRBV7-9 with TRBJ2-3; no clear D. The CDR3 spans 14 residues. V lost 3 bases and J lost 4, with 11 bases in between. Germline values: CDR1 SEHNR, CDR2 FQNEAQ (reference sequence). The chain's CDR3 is CASSLHGLADTQYF. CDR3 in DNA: TGTGCCAGCAGCTTGCATGGCCTCGCAGATACGCAGTATTTT.

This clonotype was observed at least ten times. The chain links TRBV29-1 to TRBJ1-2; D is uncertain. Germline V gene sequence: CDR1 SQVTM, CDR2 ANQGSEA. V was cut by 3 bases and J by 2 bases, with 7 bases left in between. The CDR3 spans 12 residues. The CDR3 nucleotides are TGCAGCGTTGAGCGGCAGAACTATGGCTACACCTTC. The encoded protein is CSVERQNYGYTF.

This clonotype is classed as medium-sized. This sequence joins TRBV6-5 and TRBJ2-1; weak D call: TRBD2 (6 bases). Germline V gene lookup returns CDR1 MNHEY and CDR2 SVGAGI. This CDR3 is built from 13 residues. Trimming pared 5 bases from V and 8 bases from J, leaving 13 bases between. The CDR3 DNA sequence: TGTGCCAGCAGTGTGACTAGTCCCGATGAGCAGTTCTTC. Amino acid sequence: CASSVTSPDEQFF.

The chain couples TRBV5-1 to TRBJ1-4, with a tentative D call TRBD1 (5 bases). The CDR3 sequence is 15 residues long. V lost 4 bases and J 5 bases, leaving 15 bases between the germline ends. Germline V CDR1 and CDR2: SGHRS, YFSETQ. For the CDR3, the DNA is TGCGCCAGCAGCCCGGGGGTGGGGATGAATGAAAAACTGTTTTTT. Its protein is CASSPGVGMNEKLFF.

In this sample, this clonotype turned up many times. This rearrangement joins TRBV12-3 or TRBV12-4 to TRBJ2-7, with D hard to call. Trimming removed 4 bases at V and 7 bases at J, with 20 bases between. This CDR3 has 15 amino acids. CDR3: CASSSTPDGIGEQYF. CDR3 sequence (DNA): TGTGCCAGCAGTTCGACCCCGGACGGAATAGGGGAGCAGTACTTC.

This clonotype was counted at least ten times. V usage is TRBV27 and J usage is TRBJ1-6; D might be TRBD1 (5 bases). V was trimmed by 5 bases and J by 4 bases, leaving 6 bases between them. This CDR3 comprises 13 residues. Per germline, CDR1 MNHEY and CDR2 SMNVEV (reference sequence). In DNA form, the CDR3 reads TGTGCCAGCAGTCCAGGGTATAATTCACCCCTCCACTTT. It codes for CASSPGYNSPLHF.

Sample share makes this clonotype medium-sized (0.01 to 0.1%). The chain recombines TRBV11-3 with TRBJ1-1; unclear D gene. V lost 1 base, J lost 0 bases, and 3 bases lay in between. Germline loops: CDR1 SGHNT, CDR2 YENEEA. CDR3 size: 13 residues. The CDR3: CASSLGMNTEAFF. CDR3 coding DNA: TGTGCCAGCAGCTTAGGTATGAACACTGAAGCTTTCTTT.

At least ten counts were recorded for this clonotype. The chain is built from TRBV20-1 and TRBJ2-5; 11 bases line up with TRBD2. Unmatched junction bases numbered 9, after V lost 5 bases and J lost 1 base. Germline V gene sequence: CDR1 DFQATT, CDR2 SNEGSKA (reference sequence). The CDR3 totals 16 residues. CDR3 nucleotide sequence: TGCAGTGCTCCAAGCCGACTAGCGGGAACCCAAGAGACCCAGTACTTC. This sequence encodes CSAPSRLAGTQETQYF.

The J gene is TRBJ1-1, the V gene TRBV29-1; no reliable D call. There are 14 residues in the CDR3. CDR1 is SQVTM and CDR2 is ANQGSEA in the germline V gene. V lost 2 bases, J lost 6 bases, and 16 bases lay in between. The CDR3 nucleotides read TGCAGCGTTGAAAACAGAACCCCGGGCGCTGAAGCTTTCTTT. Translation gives CSVENRTPGAEAFF. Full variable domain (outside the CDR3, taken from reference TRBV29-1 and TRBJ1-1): SAVISQKPSRDICQRGTSLTIQCQVDSQVTMMFWYRQQPGQSLTLIATANQGSEATYESGFVIDKFPISRPNLTFSTLTVSNMSPEDSSIYLCSVENRTPGAEAFFGQGTRLTVV.

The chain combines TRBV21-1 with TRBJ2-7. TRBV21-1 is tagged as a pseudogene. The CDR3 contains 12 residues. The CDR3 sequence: CASSKVHYEQYF. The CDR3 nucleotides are TGTGCCAGCAGCAAAGTTCACTACGAGCAGTACTTC.

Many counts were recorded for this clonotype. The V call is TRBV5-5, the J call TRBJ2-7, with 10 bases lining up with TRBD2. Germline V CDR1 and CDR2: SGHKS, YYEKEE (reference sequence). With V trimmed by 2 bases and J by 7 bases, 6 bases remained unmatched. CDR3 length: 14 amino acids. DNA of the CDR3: TGTGCCAGCAGCTTTACTAGCGGGATGGAAGAGCAGTACTTC. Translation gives CASSFTSGMEEQYF.

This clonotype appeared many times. CDR3: CASRTGFDQPQHF. The CDR3 DNA reads as TGTGCCAGCAGGACAGGGTTCGATCAGCCCCAGCATTTT. This chain uses TRBV6-1 with TRBJ1-5, with TRBD1 identical over 7 bases. V lost 6 bases, J lost 5 bases, and 4 bases stayed unmatched. This CDR3 has 13 amino acids. The V gene's germline CDR1 is MNHNS and CDR2 SASEGT.

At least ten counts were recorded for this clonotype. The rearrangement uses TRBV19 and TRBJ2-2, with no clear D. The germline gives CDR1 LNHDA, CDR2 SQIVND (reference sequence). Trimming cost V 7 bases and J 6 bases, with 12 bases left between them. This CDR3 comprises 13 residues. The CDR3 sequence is CASTEDLAGELFF. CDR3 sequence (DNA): TGTGCCAGTACAGAAGATTTGGCCGGGGAGCTGTTTTTT.

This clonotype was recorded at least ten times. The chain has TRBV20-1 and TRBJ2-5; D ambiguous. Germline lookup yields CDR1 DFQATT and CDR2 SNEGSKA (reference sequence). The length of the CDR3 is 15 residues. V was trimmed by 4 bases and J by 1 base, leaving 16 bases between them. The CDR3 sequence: CSATQVMGPQETQYF. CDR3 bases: TGCAGTGCTACCCAGGTTATGGGCCCCCAAGAGACCCAGTACTTC.